Shown below are 9 T cell receptor beta chains from a single sample sequenced in a study of T cell responses to AZD1222 COVID-19 vaccine. Assay used: immunoSEQ multiplex PCR; TCRdb lists only in-frame clones, some missing. The sample consists of 120,000 to 150,000 clones, 70% to 90% of them appearing once. Material: peripheral blood, obtained on day 0 of AZD1222 vaccination. The receptors originated from an adult in good health.

This chain links TRBV5-1 with TRBJ1-1, with D unclear. Trimming cost V 2 bases and J 3 bases, with 11 bases left between them. This CDR3 is built from 14 residues. The germline V gene has CDR1 SGHRS and CDR2 YFSETQ. Here the CDR3 DNA reads TGCGCCAGCAGCTTTGATCCCCGGGACACTGAAGCTTTCTTT. Protein sequence: CASSFDPRDTEAFF. The entire variable domain, with the rest obtained from reference TRBV5-1 and TRBJ1-1, is as follows: KAGVTQTPRYLIKTRGQQVTLSCSPISGHRSVSWYQQTPGQGLQFLFEYFSETQRNKGNFPGRFSGRQFSNSRSEMNVSTLELGDSALYLCASSFDPRDTEAFFGQGTRLTVV.

The gene calls are TRBV24-1 and TRBJ1-2, with a weak D call TRBD1 (5 bases). Trimming shortened V by 7 bases and J by 5 bases, and 13 bases separated the two germline ends. This CDR3 contains 13 residues. The germline V gene has CDR1 KGHDR and CDR2 SFDVKD. In DNA, the CDR3 is TGTGCCACCAGAAAGGGGACCGGGTATGGCTACACCTTC. It specifies CATRKGTGYGYTF.

The chain uses TRBV7-9 and TRBJ2-5; D ambiguous. The CDR3 is 13 residues long. CDR1 is SEHNR, CDR2 FQNEAQ, per germline (reference sequence). The germline V and J ends were trimmed by 5 bases and 5 bases, with 12 bases remaining between them. CDR3 residues: CASSQALSETQYF. The CDR3 DNA reads TGTGCCAGCAGCCAAGCACTTAGTGAGACCCAGTACTTC.

This chain uses TRBV5-1 with TRBJ1-3; D unclear. V was clipped by 0 bases and J by 0 bases, with 13 bases between them. CDR1 is SGHRS and CDR2 is YFSETQ in the germline V gene. CDR3 size: 17 residues. CDR3 amino acids: CASSLEGSGSSGNTIYF. The CDR3 nucleotides read TGCGCCAGCAGCTTGGAAGGTTCTGGGAGCTCTGGAAACACCATATATTTT.

V and J are TRBV29-1 and TRBJ2-7, with D possibly matching TRBD1 (7 bases). CDR1 and CDR2 from the germline V gene are SQVTM and ANQGSEA. V was pared by 2 bases and J by 4 bases, with 12 bases between. The CDR3 loop spans 13 amino acids. CDR3 sequence reads: CSVERSGGYEQYF. The CDR3, as DNA: TGCAGCGTTGAAAGGTCAGGGGGGTACGAGCAGTACTTC.

The rearrangement uses TRBV6-2 or TRBV6-3 and TRBJ2-7; a weak D match, TRBD1 (5 bases). V gave up 4 bases and J gave up 0 bases, with 13 bases separating them. From germline, CDR1 is MNHEY and CDR2 SVGEGT. This CDR3 region has 15 residues. Written as DNA, the CDR3 is TGTGCCAGCAGTTCGACAGCAGATAGCTCCTACGAGCAGTACTTC. It translates to CASSSTADSSYEQYF.

This chain uses TRBV29-1 with TRBJ2-7, with D possibly being TRBD1 (6 bases). This CDR3 comprises 13 residues. V dropped 6 bases and J dropped 0 bases, with 12 bases sitting between them. CDR1 is SQVTM and CDR2 is ANQGSEA in the germline V gene. The CDR3 spells CSVGQLGSYEQYF. CDR3 nucleotides: TGCAGCGTGGGACAACTTGGCTCCTACGAGCAGTACTTC.

This clone was seen a handful of times. J is TRBJ1-6 and V is TRBV4-3; D is possibly TRBD1 (5 bases). Germline CDR1 reads LGHNA; CDR2 reads YSLEER. The CDR3 sequence is 15 residues long. Trimming removed 0 bases from V and 5 bases from J, with 8 bases in between. The CDR3, as DNA: TGCGCCAGCAGCCAAGATAGGGGACATAATTCACCCCTCCACTTT. Protein product: CASSQDRGHNSPLHF.

The chain has TRBV29-1 and TRBJ1-2, with 7 nucleotides matching TRBD1. The CDR3 sequence is 13 residues long. Germline V CDR1 and CDR2: SQVTM, ANQGSEA. Losses at the gene ends were 1 base for V and 4 bases for J; bases not matched to a gene: 3. The chain's CDR3 is CSVEGGTAYGYTF. In nucleotides, the CDR3 is TGCAGCGTTGAAGGGGGGACAGCCTATGGCTACACCTTC.